A selection of T cell receptor beta chains follows, all from one sample in a study of cytomegalovirus exposure and HLA in healthy donors. The method was immunoSEQ multiplex PCR; TCRdb's version includes in-frame clones alone and lacks a portion of them. Among 60,000 to 70,000 clones listed, approximately 80% were seen once. Sequenced material: PBMCs. The receptors originated from a woman in her 30s in good health and CMV-seronegative. CDR3s include the opening cysteine and the closing phenylalanine or tryptophan. A D gene is named only where the DNA matches it firmly. Only some rows state a clone size, as once, few, many or a class for expanded clones.

j_call | d_call | v_call | clone_size | cdr3_nt | cdr3_aa
TRBJ2-7 | . | TRBV5-1 | . | TGCGCCAGCAGCTTGGACCAGGGGACCTACGAGCAGTACTTC | CASSLDQGTYEQYF
TRBJ1-5 | . | TRBV15 | . | TGTGCCACCAGCAGAGCAGGTCGGGGAGGGAGCAATCAGCCCCAGCATTTT | CATSRAGRGGSNQPQHF
TRBJ2-1 | . | TRBV29-1 | once | TGCAGCGTTGGTCCGGGGGATGAGCAGTTCTTC | CSVGPGDEQFF
TRBJ1-6 | TRBD1 | TRBV6-5 | once | TGTGCCAGCAGTTACACAGGGGATAGGGCACCCCTCCACTTT | CASSYTGDRAPLHF
TRBJ2-2 | TRBD2 | TRBV5-4 | . | TGTGCCAGCAGCTTCAATAGCGGGGGGGCTTTCGGGGAGCTGTTTTTT | CASSFNSGGAFGELFF
TRBJ1-2 | TRBD1 | TRBV5-1 | . | TGCGCCAGCCAACCGAATCCGGGACAGGGAGAGGGCTACACCTTC | CASQPNPGQGEGYTF
TRBJ2-1 | TRBD2 | TRBV5-6 | . | TGTGCCAGCAGCTCCACTAGCGGGAGTTTTAGTGAGCAGTTCTTC | CASSSTSGSFSEQFF
TRBJ1-1 | . | TRBV19 | . | TGTGCCAGTAGTATAGCGTCTTTATCAGGTTTGAACACTGAAGCTTTCTTT | CASSIASLSGLNTEAFF
TRBJ1-2 | . | TRBV4-1 | . | TGCGCCAGCAGCCTGGGGCTACTCTATGGCTACACCTTC | CASSLGLLYGYTF
TRBJ2-2 | TRBD2 | TRBV5-1 | once | TGCGCCAGCAGCTTGAAACTAGCGGGGGCCTCTCCGAACACCGGGGAGCTGTTTTTT | CASSLKLAGASPNTGELFF
TRBJ1-6 | . | TRBV7-8 | . | TGTGCCAGCAGCTTAGTAATCGGGGCGGGATCACCCCTCCACTTT | CASSLVIGAGSPLHF
TRBJ1-1 | . | TRBV5-1 | once | TGCGCCAGCAGCTCAGGCCACGATAGCACTGAAGCTTTCTTT | CASSSGHDSTEAFF
TRBJ1-2 | . | TRBV7-2 | once | TGTGCCAGCAGCTTTCCGACAGGCTACACCTTC | CASSFPTGYTF
TRBJ2-1 | TRBD2 | TRBV6-5 | once | TGTGCCAGCTCGAAGCGGGGGGTCAACAATGAGCAGTTCTTC | CASSKRGVNNEQFF
TRBJ2-3 | . | TRBV6-5 | . | TGTGCCAGCAGACCGAACGTAGCATCCGATACGCAGTATTTT | CASRPNVASDTQYF
TRBJ1-3 | TRBD1 | TRBV30 | once | TGTGCCTGGAGTGTACAGGGGGCTGGAAACACCATATATTTT | CAWSVQGAGNTIYF
TRBJ2-1 | . | TRBV30 | . | TGTGCCTGGACCTTCGGGGGCAATGAGCAGTTCTTC | CAWTFGGNEQFF
TRBJ2-2 | . | TRBV7-3 | . | TGTGCCAGCAGCTTACTAGGCGGCGGGGAGCTGTTTTTT | CASSLLGGGELFF
TRBJ2-4 | TRBD2 | TRBV5-1 | once | TGCGCCAGCAGCCTAGGGACTAGCATCACCAAAAACATTCAGTACTTC | CASSLGTSITKNIQYF
TRBJ1-4 | TRBD1 | TRBV5-1 | . | TGCGCCAGCAGCTTTGACAGGGAAAGGCTGTTTTTT | CASSFDRERLFF
TRBJ1-6 | . | TRBV6-1 | . | TGTGCCAGCAGTGAAGGGGTGCGAGGTTCACCCCTCCACTTT | CASSEGVRGSPLHF
TRBJ1-1 | . | TRBV25-1 | . | TGTGCCAGCAGTGGAGAGCTCGTTGAAGCTTTCTTT | CASSGELVEAFF
TRBJ2-5 | . | TRBV15 | . | TGTGCCACCAGCACGAGCGGAGAGACCCAGTACTTC | CATSTSGETQYF
TRBJ1-4 | . | TRBV7-2 | . | TGTGCCAGCAGCTTAGAGCGGGGTGAAAAACTGTTTTTT | CASSLERGEKLFF
TRBJ2-7 | TRBD1 | TRBV6-5 | . | TGCGCCAGCAGGAAGCCCGGACAGGGGGTCTACGAGCAGTACTTC | CASRKPGQGVYEQYF
TRBJ2-3 | . | TRBV4-2 | once | TGTGCCAGCAGCCAAGAAACTAAAAGTTATGAGACAGATACGCAGTATTTT | CASSQETKSYETDTQYF
TRBJ2-1 | . | TRBV2 | . | TGTGCCAGCAGTAAGTATAGCGGCGATGAGCAGTTCTTC | CASSKYSGDEQFF
TRBJ2-1 | . | TRBV11-3 | . | TGTGCCAGCAGCTTAGTGGGACTCTACAATGAGCAGTTCTTC | CASSLVGLYNEQFF
TRBJ1-3 | . | TRBV6-6 | . | TGTGCCAGCAGTTACTCTAGCTCTGGAAACACCATATATTTT | CASSYSSSGNTIYF
TRBJ1-2 | TRBD1 | TRBV28 | . | TGTGCCAGCAGTTTATCGGACAAAACCAGGGGGCGCAGTATTTGGTCGAGGGGCTACACCTTC | CASSLSDKTRGRSIWSRGYTF
TRBJ2-1 | TRBD1 | TRBV29-1 | . | TGCAGCGTTGGAACAGGGGATTACAATGAGCAGTTCTTC | CSVGTGDYNEQFF
TRBJ2-5 | TRBD2 | TRBV6-1 | once | TGTGCCACCATGATGGGACTAAAAGAGACCCAGTACTTC | CATMMGLKETQYF
TRBJ1-2 | . | TRBV19 | . | TGTGCCAGTAGTGGGGGCCCCCCCTCTTATGGCTACACCTTC | CASSGGPPSYGYTF
TRBJ2-1 | . | TRBV5-1 | . | TGCGCCAGCAGCTTGGGGGGGACAAGTAATGAGCAGTTCTTC | CASSLGGTSNEQFF
TRBJ2-3 | TRBD1 | TRBV5-1 | . | TGCGCCAGCAGCCCGGACGGGACAGGGGGCGCAGATACGCAGTATTTT | CASSPDGTGGADTQYF